The TCR beta chain under discussion was sequenced for a study of OX40 agonist ivuxolimab in advanced cancers. Across the whole study: Among those enrolled, mean age was 60 years (range roughly 23 to 79) and 75% to 85% were male. About 40% of patients had received prior checkpoint inhibitor therapy.

The CDR3 runs 14 residues. Germline V gene lookup returns CDR1 SGDLS and CDR2 YYNGEE. Trimming shortened V by 4 bases and J by 4 bases, and 14 bases separated the two germline ends. This table comes from immunoSEQ multiplex PCR, and its TCRdb copy is limited to in-frame clones, with some not included. The sample has about 100,000 clones, roughly 90% seen once. The chain recombines TRBV9 with TRBJ1-1; perhaps TRBD1 as D (5 bases). Sequenced material: CD4+ or CD8+ T cells sorted from blood, taken in a trial of the OX40 agonist ivuxolimab. This receptor was obtained from an adult with an advanced solid tumor such as melanoma, head and neck, liver or kidney cancer. The CDR3 reads CASSLNPRGTEAFF. In DNA, the CDR3 is TGTGCCAGCAGCCTCAATCCGAGGGGCACTGAAGCTTTCTTT.